The 27 T cell receptor beta chains presented below share a single source sample, sequenced in a study of blood T cell repertoires in COVID-19. Libraries were prepared by immunoSEQ multiplex PCR; TCRdb keeps only in-frame clonotypes and omits some of them. This table has over 100,000 clones, approximately 90% appearing once. The sequencing sample was made of peripheral blood. The receptors here all came from a man over 45 with active COVID-19.

The chain has TRBV25-1 and TRBJ2-7, with 8 bases matching TRBD1. The CDR3 has 13 amino acids. The V segment lost 9 bases and the J segment 5 bases; nucleotides outside the gene matches: 9. Germline V gene sequence: CDR1 MGHDK, CDR2 SYGVNS. The CDR3 DNA is TGTGCCAGTCAGCCCCCGGACAGGGACGAGCAGTACTTC. This translates into CASQPPDRDEQYF.

The J gene is TRBJ1-2, the V gene TRBV5-4; no clear D. The germline V gene encodes CDR1 SGHNT and CDR2 YYREEE (reference sequence). This CDR3 is 14 amino acids long. Trimming took off 3 bases at V and 8 bases at J, with 17 bases between the two ends. CDR3 sequence reads: CASSSGLAGGGYTF. The CDR3 DNA reads TGTGCCAGCAGCTCCGGACTTGCCGGCGGCGGCTACACCTTC.

The chain is built from TRBV7-6 and TRBJ1-2; TRBD1 matches 8 bases. CDR3 size: 17 residues. Germline trimming cut 2 bases from V and 1 base from J; bases unmatched to any gene: 9. CDR1 is SGHVS, CDR2 FNYEAQ, per germline. CDR3 sequence (DNA): TGTGCCAGCAGCTTAAGTTCATGGACAGGGATTAACTATGGCTACACCTTC. The encoded protein is CASSLSSWTGINYGYTF.

J is TRBJ2-3 and V is TRBV9; D remains unclear. The V end was cut by 0 bases, the J end by 0 bases, with 8 bases between. Germline-derived CDR1 and CDR2 are SGDLS and YYNGEE. The CDR3 covers 15 residues. The CDR3 bases are TGTGCCAGCAGCGTAGCCACCACTAGCACAGATACGCAGTATTTT. It is translated as CASSVATTSTDTQYF.

The chain joins TRBV10-3 to TRBJ2-3; a possible D gene is TRBD1 (6 bases). The CDR3 contains 14 residues. Germline V gives CDR1 ENHRY, CDR2 SYGVKD. V lost 7 bases to trimming and J lost 2 bases, with 13 bases between them. The chain's CDR3 is CAIMSRGLTDTQYF. The CDR3 DNA follows: TGTGCCATCATGAGCAGGGGCCTCACAGATACGCAGTATTTT.

This clone has only a few counts. The V and J genes are TRBV6-2 or TRBV6-3 and TRBJ1-6; D remains ambiguous. CDR1 and CDR2 (germline): MNHEY, SVGEGT. This CDR3 has 15 residues. V shed 0 bases and J shed 16 bases, with 19 bases lying between them. CDR3 region: CASSYSGRLSTGLHF. The CDR3 DNA sequence: TGTGCCAGCAGTTACTCGGGCCGTTTATCGACCGGACTCCACTTT.

The chain combines TRBV9 with TRBJ2-7; no definite D call. Germline CDR1 SGDLS, CDR2 YYNGEE. The CDR3 totals 14 residues. Between the trimmed V and J ends, which lost 0 bases and 1 base, there was a span of 8 bases. CDR3 in DNA: TGTGCCAGCAGCGTAGGAATAGCTTCCTACGAGCAGTACTTC. Protein sequence: CASSVGIASYEQYF.

V gene TRBV7-9 combines with J gene TRBJ2-7; tentative D call: TRBD1 (5 bases). The CDR3 sequence is 13 residues long. V was trimmed by 3 bases and J by 2 bases, leaving 8 bases between them. Germline-derived CDR1 and CDR2 are SEHNR and FQNEAQ (reference sequence). CDR3 region: CASSLDKPYEQYF. CDR3 DNA sequence: TGTGCCAGCAGCTTGGACAAGCCCTACGAGCAGTACTTC.

Here the CDR3 DNA reads TGTGCCAGCAGTGATGGACTAGTATCCTACAATGAGCAGTTCTTC. Protein sequence: CASSDGLVSYNEQFF. V usage is TRBV6-6 and J usage is TRBJ2-1; TRBD2 matches 7 bases. The CDR3 contains 15 residues. Germline CDR1 and CDR2: MNHNY and SVGAGI (reference sequence). After removal of 5 bases from V and 1 base from J, the junction contained 5 bases not matched to a gene.

The chain joins TRBV2 to TRBJ1-5; D is ambiguous. The germline V gene has CDR1 SNHLY and CDR2 FYNNEI. Trimming shortened V by 3 bases and J by 0 bases, and 9 bases separated the two germline ends. This CDR3 is built from 15 residues. CDR3 protein: CASSEARYSNQPQHF. CDR3 bases: TGTGCCAGCAGTGAGGCGCGGTATAGCAATCAGCCCCAGCATTTT.

The chain links TRBV18 to TRBJ1-1; tentative D call: TRBD1 (5 bases). Germline CDR1 is KGHSH and CDR2 is LQKENI. V lost 5 bases to trimming and J lost 7 bases, with 17 bases between them. This CDR3 region has 14 residues. The CDR3 protein is CASSEADQGVEAFF. The CDR3 bases are TGTGCCAGCTCAGAAGCCGATCAGGGCGTTGAAGCTTTCTTT.

This clone was detected once. The chain links TRBV5-1 to TRBJ2-1; D remains unclear. V dropped 0 bases and J dropped 7 bases, with 8 bases sitting between them. CDR3 length: 13 residues. Per the germline V gene, CDR1 is SGHRS and CDR2 is YFSETQ. The CDR3 coding sequence is TGCGCCAGCAGCTTGGAAGCCGGGAATGAGCAGTTCTTC. Encoded protein: CASSLEAGNEQFF.

This clone was picked up one time. The chain couples TRBV6-2 or TRBV6-3 to TRBJ2-7; 9 bases are a match to TRBD2. The CDR3 is 14 amino acids. Germline assignment: CDR1 MNHEY and CDR2 SVGEGT. After removal of 6 bases from V and 11 bases from J, the junction contained 14 bases not matched to a gene. CDR3 in amino acids: CASSRGLAPEGEYF. The CDR3 DNA reads as TGTGCCAGCAGCCGGGGACTAGCCCCAGAGGGCGAGTACTTC.

The chain carries TRBV5-1 and TRBJ2-3; 9 bases are a match to TRBD2. CDR1 SGHRS and CDR2 YFSETQ come from the germline V gene. V shed 4 bases and J 4 bases; nucleotides not matched to a gene: 1. This CDR3 has 13 amino acids. For the CDR3, the DNA is TGCGCCAGCAGCCGGACTAGCGCAGATACGCAGTATTTT. It yields the protein CASSRTSADTQYF.

The V and J genes are TRBV6-4 and TRBJ1-1, with 8 bases lining up with TRBD1. Germline-derived CDR1 and CDR2 are MRHNA and SNTAGT. V gave up 6 bases and J gave up 4 bases; unmatched junction bases: 13. The CDR3 spans 16 residues. CDR3 nucleotides: TGTGCCAGCAGAGAGCAAGCAGGGGGCAGGTTCACTGAAGCTTTCTTT. It translates to CASREQAGGRFTEAFF.

The CDR3 sequence is CASSFPTGIGSYEQYF. The CDR3 DNA sequence: TGTGCCAGCAGCTTCCCGACAGGGATAGGATCCTACGAGCAGTACTTC. This sequence joins TRBV11-2 and TRBJ2-7; 7 positions match TRBD1. V lost 3 bases and J lost 1; bases outside the gene matches: 9. The CDR3 contains 16 residues. Germline-derived CDR1 and CDR2 are SGHAT and FQNNGV.

This CDR3 reads CASSRRQRTDTQYF. The CDR3 region has the DNA TGTGCCAGTAGTAGGAGACAGAGGACAGATACGCAGTATTTT. The rearrangement uses TRBV19 and TRBJ2-3, with a weak D call TRBD1 (5 bases). This CDR3 has 14 residues. Germline V gives CDR1 LNHDA, CDR2 SQIVND (reference sequence). V was shortened by 4 bases and J by 3 bases, with 11 bases between the two germline ends.

This sequence joins TRBV4-3 and TRBJ1-5, with D perhaps TRBD1 (5 bases). The CDR3 has 17 residues. Germline V gives CDR1 LGHNA, CDR2 YSLEER. The germline V and J ends were trimmed by 0 bases and 0 bases, with 12 bases remaining between them. CDR3 in amino acids: CASSQDPQGGSNQPQHF. In nucleotides, the CDR3 is TGCGCCAGCAGCCAAGATCCCCAGGGTGGTAGCAATCAGCCCCAGCATTTT.

The rearrangement links TRBV6-5 to TRBJ1-5, with no clear D. Germline values: CDR1 MNHEY, CDR2 SVGAGI. V was clipped by 6 bases and J by 5 bases, with 11 bases between them. The CDR3 length is 13 residues. The CDR3 DNA is TGTGCCAGCAGCGTAAGAGTGTATCAGCCCCAGCATTTT. It translates to CASSVRVYQPQHF.

The chain carries TRBV5-4 and TRBJ2-5, with 14 bases aligning to TRBD2. Losses at the gene ends were 4 bases for V and 5 bases for J; bases not matched to a gene: 10. The CDR3 spans 17 residues. Germline-derived CDR1 and CDR2 are SGHNT and YYREEE (reference sequence). The CDR3 here is CASSRMTSGGAVETQYF. The CDR3 bases are TGTGCCAGCAGCAGAATGACTAGCGGGGGGGCCGTTGAGACCCAGTACTTC.

The rearrangement joins TRBV6-5 to TRBJ1-1; D gene uncertain. The CDR3 contains 13 residues. V gave up 7 bases and J gave up 7 bases, with 16 bases separating them. CDR1 is MNHEY and CDR2 is SVGAGI in the germline V gene. The CDR3 region has the DNA TGTGCCAGCACCGAAGGCGCGGGGTATGAAGCTTTCTTT. Its protein is CASTEGAGYEAFF.

This chain links TRBV6-1 with TRBJ2-3, with 10 nucleotides matching TRBD2. The CDR3 is 18 residues long. Germline CDR1 is MNHNS and CDR2 is SASEGT. With V trimmed by 0 bases and J by 3 bases, 9 bases remained unmatched. In DNA, the CDR3 is TGTGCCAGCAGTGAAGCCGTCCTTAGCGGGGGGTTTACAGATACGCAGTATTTT. It codes for CASSEAVLSGGFTDTQYF.

The chain employs TRBV10-3 and TRBJ2-7, with D maybe TRBD2 (5 bases). The germline V gene has CDR1 ENHRY and CDR2 SYGVKD. Trimming left V 0 bases short and J 3 bases short, with 6 bases between. This CDR3 spans 13 amino acids. CDR3 sequence reads: CAISESLVYEQYF. The CDR3 DNA reads TGTGCCATCAGTGAGTCACTAGTCTACGAGCAGTACTTC.

About this clone: A read error may account for a junction end that differs from germline. J is TRBJ2-2 and V is TRBV7-7, with D possibly TRBD1 on 6 matching bases. This CDR3 comprises 15 residues. CDR1 is SSHAT and CDR2 is FNYEAQ in the germline V gene (reference sequence). The CDR3 coding sequence is TGTGCTAGCAGCTTCGAACAGGGGAACACCGGGGAGCTGTTTTTT. Its translation: CASSFEQGNTGELFF.

The chain has TRBV9 and TRBJ2-3; 11 bases agree with TRBD2. The trim removed 0 bases at V and 2 bases at J, leaving 8 bases unmatched. The CDR3 is 18 amino acids. Looked up from germline, CDR1 is SGDLS and CDR2 is YYNGEE. CDR3 protein: CASSVGLAGGTLTDTQYF. The CDR3 DNA reads as TGTGCCAGCAGCGTAGGTCTAGCGGGGGGAACGCTCACAGATACGCAGTATTTT.

The V gene is TRBV19, the J gene TRBJ1-1; D unclear. V dropped 6 bases and J dropped 0 bases, with 8 bases sitting between them. This CDR3 has 13 residues. Germline V gene lookup returns CDR1 LNHDA and CDR2 SQIVND (reference sequence). The CDR3, as DNA: TGTGCCAGTAGGGCAGGAATGAACACTGAAGCTTTCTTT. Its translation: CASRAGMNTEAFF.

The chain is built from TRBV6-5 and TRBJ2-1; D gene unclear. The CDR3 runs 11 residues. The V gene's germline CDR1 is MNHEY and CDR2 SVGAGI. V lost 4 bases, J lost 9 bases, and 7 bases lay in between. The CDR3 nucleotides are TGTGCCAGCAGTTGGCACAGTGAGCAGTTCTTC. Protein product: CASSWHSEQFF.